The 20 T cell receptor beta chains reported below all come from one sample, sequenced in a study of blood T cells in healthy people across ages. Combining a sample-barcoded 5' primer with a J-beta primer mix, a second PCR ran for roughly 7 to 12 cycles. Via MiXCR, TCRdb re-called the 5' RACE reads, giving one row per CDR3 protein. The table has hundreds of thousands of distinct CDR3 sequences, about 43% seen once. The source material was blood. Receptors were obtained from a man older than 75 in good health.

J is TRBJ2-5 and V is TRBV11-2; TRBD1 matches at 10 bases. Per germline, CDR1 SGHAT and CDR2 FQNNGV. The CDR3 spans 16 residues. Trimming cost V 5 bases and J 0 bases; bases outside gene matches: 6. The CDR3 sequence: CASSRMGQGYQETQYF. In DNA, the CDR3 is TGTGCCAGCAGCCGCATGGGACAGGGGTACCAAGAGACCCAGTACTTC.

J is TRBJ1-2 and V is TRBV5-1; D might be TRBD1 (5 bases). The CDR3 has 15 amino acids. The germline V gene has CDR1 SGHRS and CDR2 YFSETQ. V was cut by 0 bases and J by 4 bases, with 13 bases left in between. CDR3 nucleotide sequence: TGCGCCAGCAGCTTGGACCAGGTTGGGGGCTATGGCTACACCTTC. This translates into CASSLDQVGGYGYTF.

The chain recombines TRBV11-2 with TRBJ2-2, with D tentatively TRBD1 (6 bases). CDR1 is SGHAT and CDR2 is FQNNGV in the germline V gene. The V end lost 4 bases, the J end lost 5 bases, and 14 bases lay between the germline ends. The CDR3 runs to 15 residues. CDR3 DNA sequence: TGTGCCAGCAGCTCTCAGGGGCGCTCTACCGGGGAGCTGTTTTTT. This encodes CASSSQGRSTGELFF.

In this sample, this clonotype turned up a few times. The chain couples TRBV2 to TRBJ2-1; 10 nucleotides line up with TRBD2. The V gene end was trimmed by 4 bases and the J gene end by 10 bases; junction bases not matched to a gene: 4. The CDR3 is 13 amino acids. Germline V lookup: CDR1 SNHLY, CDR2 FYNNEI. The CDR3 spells CASSVRGLAEQFF. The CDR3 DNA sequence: TGTGCCAGCAGTGTTAGGGGACTAGCGGAGCAGTTCTTC.

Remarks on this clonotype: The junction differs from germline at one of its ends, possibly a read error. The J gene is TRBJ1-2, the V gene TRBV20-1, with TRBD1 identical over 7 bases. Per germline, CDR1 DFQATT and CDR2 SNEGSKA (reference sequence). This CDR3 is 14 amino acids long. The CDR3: CSARGQAHGEGYTF. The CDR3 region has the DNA TGCAGCGCTAGAGGACAGGCACATGGTGAGGGCTACACCTTC.

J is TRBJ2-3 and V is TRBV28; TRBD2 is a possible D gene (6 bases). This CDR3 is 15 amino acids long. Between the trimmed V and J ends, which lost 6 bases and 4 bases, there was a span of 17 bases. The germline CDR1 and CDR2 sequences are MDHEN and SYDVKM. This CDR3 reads CASRDPGLAADTQYF. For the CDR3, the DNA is TGTGCCAGCAGAGACCCGGGACTTGCGGCAGATACGCAGTATTTT.

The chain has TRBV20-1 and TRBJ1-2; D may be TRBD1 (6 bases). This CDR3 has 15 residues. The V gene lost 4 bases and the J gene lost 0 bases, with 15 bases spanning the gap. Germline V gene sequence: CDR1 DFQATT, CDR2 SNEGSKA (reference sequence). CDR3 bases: TGCAGTGCTACCACCTCAGGGACACCTAACTATGGCTACACCTTC. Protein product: CSATTSGTPNYGYTF.

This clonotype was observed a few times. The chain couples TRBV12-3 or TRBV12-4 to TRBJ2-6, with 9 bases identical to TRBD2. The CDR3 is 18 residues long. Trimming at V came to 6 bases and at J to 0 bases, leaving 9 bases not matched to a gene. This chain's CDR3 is CASSRQYSGSSGANVLTF. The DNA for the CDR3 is TGTGCCAGCAGCCGTCAGTATAGCGGGAGCTCTGGGGCCAACGTCCTGACTTTC.

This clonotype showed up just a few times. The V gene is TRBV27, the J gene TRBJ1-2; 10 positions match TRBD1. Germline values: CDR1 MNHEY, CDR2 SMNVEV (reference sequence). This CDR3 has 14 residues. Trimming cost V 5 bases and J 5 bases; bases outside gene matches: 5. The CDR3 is CASSRTGGSYGYTF. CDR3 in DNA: TGTGCCAGCAGTCGGACAGGGGGATCTTATGGCTACACCTTC.

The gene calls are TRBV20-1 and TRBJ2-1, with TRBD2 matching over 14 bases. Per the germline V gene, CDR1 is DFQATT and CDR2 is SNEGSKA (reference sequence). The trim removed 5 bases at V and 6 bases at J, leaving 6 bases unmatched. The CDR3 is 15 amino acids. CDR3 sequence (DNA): TGCAGTGCTGCCCGGACTAGCGGGGGGATCAATGAGCAGTTCTTC. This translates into CSAARTSGGINEQFF.

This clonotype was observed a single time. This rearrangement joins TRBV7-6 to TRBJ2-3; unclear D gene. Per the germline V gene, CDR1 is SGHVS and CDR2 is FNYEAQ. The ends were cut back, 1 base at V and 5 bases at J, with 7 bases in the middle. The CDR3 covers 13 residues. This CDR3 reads CASSLGPRDTQYF. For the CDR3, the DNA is TGTGCCAGCAGCTTAGGGCCCCGAGATACGCAGTATTTT.

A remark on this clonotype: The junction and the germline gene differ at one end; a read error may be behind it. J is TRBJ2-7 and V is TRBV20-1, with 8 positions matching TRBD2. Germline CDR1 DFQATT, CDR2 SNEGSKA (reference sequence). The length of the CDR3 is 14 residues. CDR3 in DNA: TGCAGTGCTGGAGAGCGGGAGCACCCCTACGAGCAGTACTTC. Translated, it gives CSAGEREHPYEQYF.

The CDR3 DNA sequence: TGTGCCAGCACGACCGGGTCGAGCAACAATGAGCAGTTCTTC. This encodes CASTTGSSNNEQFF. The rearrangement uses TRBV12-3 or TRBV12-4 and TRBJ2-1; D is unclear. The CDR3 runs to 14 residues. Trimming took off 7 bases at V and 5 bases at J, with 15 bases between the two ends.

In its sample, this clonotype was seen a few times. Here the CDR3 reads CASSLSQGANEKLFF. In DNA, the CDR3 is TGCGCCAGCAGCTTATCACAGGGGGCTAATGAAAAACTGTTTTTT. This chain uses TRBV4-1 with TRBJ1-4; 8 bases are shared with TRBD1. Germline CDR1 is MGHRA and CDR2 is YSYEKL. The CDR3 length is 15 residues. V shed 5 bases, J shed 3 bases, and the junction held 5 bases outside the gene matches.

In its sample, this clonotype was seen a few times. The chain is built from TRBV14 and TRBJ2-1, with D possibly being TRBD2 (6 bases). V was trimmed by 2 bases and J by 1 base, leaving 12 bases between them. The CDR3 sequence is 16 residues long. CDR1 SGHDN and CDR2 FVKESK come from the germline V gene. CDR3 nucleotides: TGTGCCAGCAGCCAATTTGGCGGGAAATCCTACAATGAGCAGTTCTTC. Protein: CASSQFGGKSYNEQFF.

The CDR3, as DNA: TGTGCCAGCAGCCAAGATCGTTATACCGGGGAGCTGTTTTTT. Its translation: CASSQDRYTGELFF. The genes are TRBV14 and TRBJ2-2; D is uncertain. CDR1 SGHDN and CDR2 FVKESK come from the germline V gene. The CDR3 loop spans 14 amino acids. Trimming took off 0 bases at V and 5 bases at J, with 7 bases between the two ends.

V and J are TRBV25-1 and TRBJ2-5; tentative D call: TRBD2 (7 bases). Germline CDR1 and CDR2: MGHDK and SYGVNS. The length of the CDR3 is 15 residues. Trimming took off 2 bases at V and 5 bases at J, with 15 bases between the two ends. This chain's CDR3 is CASSELGGRPETQYF. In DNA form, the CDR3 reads TGTGCCAGCAGTGAACTCGGGGGGCGCCCGGAGACCCAGTACTTC. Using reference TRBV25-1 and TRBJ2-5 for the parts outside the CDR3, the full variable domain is EADIYQTPRYLVIGTGKKITLECSQTMGHDKMYWYQQDPGMELHLIHYSYGVNSTEKGDLSSESTVSRIRTEHFPLTLESARPSHTSQYLCASSELGGRPETQYFGPGTRLLVL.

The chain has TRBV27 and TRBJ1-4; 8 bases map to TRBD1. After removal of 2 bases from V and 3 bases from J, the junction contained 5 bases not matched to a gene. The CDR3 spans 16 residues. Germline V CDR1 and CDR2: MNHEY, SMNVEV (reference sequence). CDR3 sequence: CASSLDRGVANEKLFF. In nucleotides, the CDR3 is TGTGCCAGCAGTTTAGACAGGGGTGTCGCTAATGAAAAACTGTTTTTT.

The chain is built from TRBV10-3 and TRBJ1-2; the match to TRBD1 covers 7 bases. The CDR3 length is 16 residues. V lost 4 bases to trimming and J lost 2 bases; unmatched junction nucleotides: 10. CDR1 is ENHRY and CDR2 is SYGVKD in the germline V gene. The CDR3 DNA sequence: TGTGCCATCAGTGGCCCTAATAGGGGGCCCAACTATGGCTACACCTTC. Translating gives CAISGPNRGPNYGYTF.

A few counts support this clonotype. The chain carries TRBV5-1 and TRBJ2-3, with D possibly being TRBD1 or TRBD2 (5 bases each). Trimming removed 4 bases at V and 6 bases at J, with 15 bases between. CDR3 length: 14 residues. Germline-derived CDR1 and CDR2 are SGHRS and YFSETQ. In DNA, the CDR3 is TGCGCCAGCAGCCCCGGGACCCTCCGGGATACGCAGTATTTT. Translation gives CASSPGTLRDTQYF.